The 26 T cell receptor beta chains in this list originate from one sample, sequenced in a study of blood T cell repertoires in COVID-19. Measured with immunoSEQ multiplex PCR; TCRdb has only the in-frame clones, and not every one. The sample lists around 150,000 clones; roughly 79% were seen once. The sample taken for sequencing was PBMCs or T cells enriched from blood (not recorded which). The receptors were gathered from a woman in her forties or fifties who had recovered from COVID-19.

The CDR3 DNA is TGTGCCAGCAGCCCCGAGGGACAGCTTAGGGATGAGCAGTTCTTC. Translated, it gives CASSPEGQLRDEQFF. The chain carries TRBV7-9 and TRBJ2-1, with TRBD1 matching over 7 bases. The germline CDR1 and CDR2 sequences are SEHNR and FQNEAQ (reference sequence). The V and J ends lost 5 bases and 8 bases, in that order; junction bases with no gene match: 12. The CDR3 is 15 residues long.

This clone was counted a few times. Distinct nucleotide sequences in the sample also encode this CDR3. CDR3 sequence: CASSVGGGNQPQHF. The DNA of the CDR3 is TGTGCCAGCAGCGTAGGGGGCGGCAATCAGCCCCAGCATTTT. The rearrangement links TRBV9 to TRBJ1-5; tentatively, D is TRBD1 (5 bases). Germline V gene data show CDR1 as SGDLS and CDR2 as YYNGEE. V lost 0 bases to trimming and J lost 2 bases, with 6 bases between them. The CDR3 covers 14 residues.

The chain has TRBV3-1 (or the pseudogene TRBV3-2) and TRBJ2-3; 10 bases match TRBD2. There are 16 residues in the CDR3. V shed 4 bases, J shed 2 bases, and the junction held 6 bases outside the gene matches. The germline V gene encodes CDR1 LGHDT and CDR2 YNNKEL (reference sequence). The CDR3 coding sequence is TGTGCCAGCAGCCCACTAGCGGGGTTATTCACAGATACGCAGTATTTT. Protein product: CASSPLAGLFTDTQYF.

The chain recombines TRBV5-4 with TRBJ1-2; no definite D call. Germline CDR1 reads SGHNT; CDR2 reads YYREEE (reference sequence). V dropped 0 bases and J dropped 9 bases, with 15 bases sitting between them. The CDR3 runs 14 residues. The DNA for the CDR3 is TGTGCCAGCAGCTTGGAAGAGGTCGACGACCGCTACACCTTC. Amino acids: CASSLEEVDDRYTF.

The chain uses TRBV9 and TRBJ2-3, with 10 nucleotides matching TRBD2. Germline lookup yields CDR1 SGDLS and CDR2 YYNGEE. V dropped 3 bases and J dropped 9; count of bases not matched to a gene: 19. The CDR3 has 18 residues. The CDR3 coding sequence is TGTGCCAGCAGCGAGGGGAGGGCTAGCGGGAGTGAGTCCAGGACGCAGTATTTT. Translation gives CASSEGRASGSESRTQYF.

The V call is TRBV7-8, the J call TRBJ1-1; 9 bases align to TRBD1. This CDR3 has 13 amino acids. V was pared by 4 bases and J by 6 bases, with 3 bases of the junction left unmatched. Germline V lookup: CDR1 SGHVS, CDR2 FQNEAQ. The CDR3 DNA sequence: TGTGCCAGCAGCTACAGGGGGCTCGCTGAAGCTTTCTTT. Translating it yields CASSYRGLAEAFF.

CDR3 in amino acids: CASSLAHSGGTSRSEQFF. Here the CDR3 DNA reads TGTGCCAGCAGCTTAGCCCACTCGGGGGGGACTAGCAGGTCTGAGCAGTTCTTC. V usage is TRBV11-3 and J usage is TRBJ2-1, with 9 positions matching TRBD2. The CDR3 has 18 amino acids. J lost 9 bases, V lost 1 base, and 16 bases had no gene match. The germline CDR1 and CDR2 sequences are SGHNT and YENEEA.

This chain links TRBV27 with TRBJ2-2; a possible D gene is TRBD1 (5 bases). There are 15 residues in the CDR3. From germline, CDR1 is MNHEY and CDR2 SMNVEV (reference sequence). V was cut by 4 bases and J by 2 bases, with 11 bases left in between. The CDR3 sequence is CASSWSRVNTGELFF. The CDR3 coding sequence is TGTGCCAGCAGTTGGTCCAGGGTCAACACCGGGGAGCTGTTTTTT.

This clone was seen only once. The CDR3 protein is CASSLGLYEQYF. CDR3 nucleotides: TGTGCCAGCAGCTTGGGGCTGTACGAGCAGTACTTC. The genes are TRBV5-6 and TRBJ2-7; unclear D gene. Looked up from germline, CDR1 is SGHDT and CDR2 is YYEEEE. This CDR3 has 12 residues. With 0 bases removed from V and 4 bases from J, the gap between germline ends came to 5 bases.

The chain couples TRBV10-2 to TRBJ2-1, with a weak D call TRBD1 (5 bases). Trimming stripped 5 bases from V and 9 bases from J, with 5 bases between. This CDR3 is 10 amino acids long. Germline values: CDR1 WSHSY, CDR2 SAAADI. CDR3 region: CASSRGEQFF. The DNA of the CDR3 is TGCGCCAGCAGTAGGGGTGAGCAGTTCTTC.

There are a few counts of this clone. This chain uses TRBV18 with TRBJ1-3; D not resolved. CDR1 and CDR2 (germline): KGHSH, LQKENI. V lost 1 base and J 8 bases, leaving 9 bases between the germline ends. CDR3 length: 13 residues. DNA for the CDR3: TGTGCCAGCTCACCACTGAGCCTAGACACCATATATTTT. Its protein product is CASSPLSLDTIYF.

The chain couples TRBV7-9 to TRBJ2-1; a possible D gene is TRBD2 (5 bases). Trimming pared 5 bases from V and 8 bases from J, leaving 10 bases between. Looked up from germline, CDR1 is SEHNR and CDR2 is FQNEAQ (reference sequence). This CDR3 contains 12 residues. CDR3 sequence reads: CASSPAGHEQFF. CDR3 DNA sequence: TGTGCCAGCAGCCCGGCGGGTCATGAGCAGTTCTTC.

The chain is built from TRBV28 and TRBJ2-7; 8 bases fit TRBD1. From germline, CDR1 is MDHEN and CDR2 SYDVKM. Trimming cost V 3 bases and J 5 bases; bases outside gene matches: 6. CDR3 length: 14 amino acids. This CDR3 reads CASSLFGTGDEQYF. The CDR3 DNA is TGTGCCAGCAGTTTGTTTGGGACAGGCGACGAGCAGTACTTC.

V gene TRBV29-1 combines with J gene TRBJ1-1; TRBD1 aligns across 8 bases. The CDR3 extends over 14 amino acids. In germline, CDR1 is SQVTM, CDR2 ANQGSEA. The DNA for the CDR3 is TGCACCGGAAGCCGGGACAGGACGTTCACTGAAGCTTTCTTT. Protein: CTGSRDRTFTEAFF. The complete variable domain, with remaining parts taken from reference TRBV29-1 and TRBJ1-1, reads SAVISQKPSRDICQRGTSLTIQCQVDSQVTMMFWYRQQPGQSLTLIATANQGSEATYESGFVIDKFPISRPNLTFSTLTVSNMSPEDSSIYLCTGSRDRTFTEAFFGQGTRLTVV.

Comments on this clone: Other DNA variants within this sample encode the same CDR3. V gene TRBV20-1 combines with J gene TRBJ2-7; D is uncertain. V lost 5 bases and J lost 0, with 5 bases in between. The CDR3 loop spans 11 amino acids. Germline V lookup: CDR1 DFQATT, CDR2 SNEGSKA (reference sequence). The CDR3 region is CSAPDSYEQYF. The CDR3 DNA sequence: TGCAGTGCTCCAGACTCCTACGAGCAGTACTTC.

The J gene is TRBJ2-2, the V gene TRBV3-1 (or the pseudogene TRBV3-2); 9 nucleotides line up with TRBD1. CDR1 and CDR2 from the germline V gene are LGHDT and YNNKEL (reference sequence). V gave up 4 bases and J gave up 7 bases; unmatched junction bases: 7. The CDR3 totals 15 residues. DNA for the CDR3: TGTGCCAGCAGCCCCCGACAGGGGGTCGGCGGGGAGCTGTTTTTT. Encoded protein: CASSPRQGVGGELFF.

The CDR3 bases are TGTGCCAGCACCCCCGGACTGAACTATAATTCACCCCTCCACTTT. The encoded protein is CASTPGLNYNSPLHF. J is TRBJ1-6 and V is TRBV9; D is undetermined. There are 15 residues in the CDR3. V was pared by 6 bases and J by 3 bases, with 13 bases between. Germline V CDR1 and CDR2: SGDLS, YYNGEE.

V usage is TRBV19 and J usage is TRBJ1-2, with 9 bases matching TRBD1. The J segment lost 3 bases and the V segment lost 4 bases, leaving 9 bases of the junction unmatched. Per the germline V gene, CDR1 is LNHDA and CDR2 is SQIVND (reference sequence). The CDR3 length is 16 residues. The CDR3: CASSKGTGIFDYGYTF. The CDR3 DNA follows: TGTGCCAGTAGTAAGGGGACAGGGATCTTTGACTATGGCTACACCTTC. Supplemented by reference TRBV19 and TRBJ1-2, the full variable domain reads DGGITQSPKYLFRKEGQNVTLSCEQNLNHDAMYWYRQDPGQGLRLIYYSQIVNDFQKGDIAEGYSVSREKKESFPLTVTSAQKNPTAFYLCASSKGTGIFDYGYTFGSGTRLTVV.

The rearrangement uses TRBV5-1 and TRBJ2-7; 10 nucleotides align to TRBD1. Germline assignment: CDR1 SGHRS and CDR2 YFSETQ. V shed 4 bases, J shed 8 bases, and the junction held 12 bases outside the gene matches. The CDR3 sequence is 15 residues long. The CDR3 nucleotides read TGCGCCAGCAGCCCGGAGGTGACAGGGGGCGCTCAGCAGTACTTC. Residues: CASSPEVTGGAQQYF.

J is TRBJ1-4 and V is TRBV3-1 (or the pseudogene TRBV3-2); TRBD1 agrees at 8 bases. Germline loops: CDR1 LGHDT, CDR2 YNNKEL (reference sequence). This CDR3 spans 14 amino acids. Trimming removed 1 base from V and 8 bases from J; junction bases left unmatched: 3. Here the CDR3 reads CASSQAGGAEKLFF. DNA of the CDR3: TGTGCCAGCAGCCAAGCAGGGGGCGCGGAAAAACTGTTTTTT.

The chain links TRBV5-6 to TRBJ2-7, with 11 bases matching TRBD2. V lost 3 bases and J lost 3; bases outside the gene matches: 5. This CDR3 contains 15 residues. Per the germline V gene, CDR1 is SGHDT and CDR2 is YYEEEE. The CDR3 loop reads CASSSVAGGNYEQYF. The CDR3 nucleotides are TGTGCCAGCAGCTCTGTAGCGGGGGGGAACTACGAGCAGTACTTC.

This chain uses TRBV3-1 (or the pseudogene TRBV3-2) with TRBJ2-1; 12 nucleotides align to TRBD2. Germline V gene data show CDR1 as LGHDT and CDR2 as YNNKEL (reference sequence). CDR3 length equals 16 residues. J gave up 7 bases and V 3 bases, and 7 bases lay outside the gene matches. The CDR3: CASSQPPSGGGNEQFF. CDR3 nucleotides: TGTGCCAGCAGCCAGCCCCCTAGCGGGGGGGGGAATGAGCAGTTCTTC.

The chain joins TRBV6-2 or TRBV6-3 to TRBJ2-7; perhaps TRBD2 as D (5 bases). The CDR3 loop spans 14 amino acids. The V and J ends lost 5 bases and 0 bases respectively, with 11 bases between them. From germline, CDR1 is MNHEY and CDR2 SVGEGT. CDR3 amino acids: CASSDRGSSYEQYF. DNA of the CDR3: TGTGCCAGCAGTGACCGGGGAAGCTCCTACGAGCAGTACTTC.

The chain links TRBV6-5 to TRBJ2-7; 9 bases map to TRBD2. Germline V gives CDR1 MNHEY, CDR2 SVGAGI. The junction had 9 bases not matched to a gene; V was cut back by 4 bases and J by 5 bases. The CDR3 covers 15 residues. The CDR3 is CASSSPGLALDEQYF. The CDR3 nucleotides read TGTGCCAGCAGTTCGCCGGGACTAGCTCTAGACGAGCAGTACTTC.

V gene TRBV10-1 combines with J gene TRBJ2-1, with D perhaps matching TRBD2 (5 bases). This CDR3 comprises 12 residues. Germline V CDR1 and CDR2: WNHNN, SYGVQD (reference sequence). V gave up 3 bases and J gave up 11 bases, with 11 bases separating them. Here the CDR3 DNA reads TGCGCCAGCAGTGAAACCGGGAATCAGCAGTTCTTC. Translated, it gives CASSETGNQQFF.

CDR3 DNA: TGTGCCAGCAGCCCCTCAATACAGAGCAATCAGCCCCAGCATTTT. Its protein product is CASSPSIQSNQPQHF. The chain employs TRBV3-1 (or the pseudogene TRBV3-2) and TRBJ1-5; D unresolved. The CDR3 is 15 amino acids. The V and J ends lost 4 bases and 1 base respectively, with 11 bases between them. Germline V gives CDR1 LGHDT, CDR2 YNNKEL (reference sequence).